This T cell receptor beta chain was recorded in a study of T cell responses to AZD1222 COVID-19 vaccine. Trimming removed 2 bases at V and 2 bases at J, with 8 bases between. This CDR3 comprises 14 residues. The germline V gene encodes CDR1 LNHDA and CDR2 SQIVND (reference sequence). The table came from immunoSEQ multiplex PCR; TCRdb's copy has only in-frame clones and leaves some out. The table shows some 50,000 clones, with 89% occurring only once. This clone was detected once. This receptor was obtained from an adult who received the AZD1222 COVID-19 vaccine. Here the sequenced sample was peripheral blood, taken 28 days after the second AZD1222 dose. The chain recombines TRBV19 with TRBJ2-3; D is unresolved. The CDR3: CASSIKQTTDTQYF. The DNA for the CDR3 is TGTGCCAGTAGTATAAAACAGACCACAGATACGCAGTATTTT.